A single count supports the clone carrying this T cell receptor beta chain. Its antigen remains unknown. 60 Vbeta and 13 Jbeta primers were used in PCR. Only in-frame clones appear in the TCRdb table, and some are missing; sequencing was by immunoSEQ multiplex PCR. The sample lists about 190,000 clones, roughly 84% occurring once. This sample was included in a study of cytomegalovirus exposure and HLA in healthy donors. The germline V and J ends were trimmed by 4 bases and 3 bases, with 7 bases remaining between them. Germline V gives CDR1 SEHNR, CDR2 FQNEAQ (reference sequence). The CDR3 consists of 14 residues. Healthy bone marrow donors made up the cohort. Notes on the study in general: Reports credit the classifier with highly specific, highly sensitive diagnosis of cytomegalovirus status. TRBV6-2, TRBV6-3 and other indistinguishable V segments were excluded.

The sequenced sample consisted of PBMCs. The chain couples TRBV7-9 to TRBJ1-6; D perhaps matches TRBD1 (6 bases). This receptor was obtained from a woman aged 45-65 years in good health and CMV-seropositive. The CDR3 DNA reads as TGTGCCAGCAGCTCAGGGGACTATAATTCACCCCTCCACTTT. Amino acid sequence: CASSSGDYNSPLHF.